A selection of T cell receptor beta chains follows, all from one sample in a study of shared clonotypes between healthy human individuals. This table comes from immunoSEQ multiplex PCR, and its TCRdb copy is limited to in-frame clones, with some not included. The table has around 700,000 clones, roughly 72% seen once. The sequencing input was memory CD4+ T cells sorted from blood. These receptors came from a woman aged 25 to 39 in good health. Each CDR3 is given with its conserved first and last residue. The D gene is left open where the match is weak. The size of a clone is reported for some rows only, either as once, few or many, or as a class for expanded clones.

v_call	d_call	j_call	clone_size	cdr3_aa	cdr3_nt
TRBV28	.	TRBJ2-7	.	CASSLWDRPYEQYF	TGTGCCAGCAGTTTATGGGACCGACCCTACGAGCAGTACTTC
TRBV5-1	.	TRBJ2-2	.	CASSLEAGTTGELFF	TGCGCCAGCAGCTTGGAGGCGGGAACAACCGGGGAGCTGTTTTTT
TRBV29-1	TRBD2	TRBJ2-1	.	CSAPWTSGIYNEQFF	TGCAGCGCCCCCTGGACTAGCGGCATCTACAATGAGCAGTTCTTC
TRBV2	TRBD2	TRBJ2-1	.	CASRRLAGGDEQFF	TGTGCCAGCAGAAGACTAGCGGGAGGCGATGAGCAGTTCTTC
TRBV27	TRBD2	TRBJ2-2	.	CASSLSGLAGSNTGELFF	TGTGCCAGCAGTTTATCGGGGCTAGCGGGCTCGAACACCGGGGAGCTGTTTTTT
TRBV20-1	.	TRBJ2-3	few	CSATQGDTQYF	TGCAGTGCCACCCAGGGGGATACGCAGTATTTT
TRBV28	.	TRBJ2-3	.	CASGYSHQTTDTQYF	TGTGCCAGCGGGTACTCCCACCAGACCACAGATACGCAGTATTTT
TRBV19	.	TRBJ1-3	.	CASRRGPGNTIYF	TGTGCCAGTAGGAGAGGGCCTGGAAACACCATATATTTT
TRBV4-2	.	TRBJ1-5	once	CASSRPNQGGGNQPQHF	TGTGCCAGCAGCCGGCCAAATCAGGGTGGTGGCAATCAGCCCCAGCATTTT
TRBV21-1	.	TRBJ2-1	.	CASSKTGCYNEQFF	TGTGCCAGCAGCAAAACAGGATGCTACAATGAGCAGTTCTTC
TRBV29-1	.	TRBJ1-1	.	CSVVGVGTEAFF	TGCAGCGTTGTCGGGGTTGGGACTGAAGCTTTCTTT
TRBV7-7	TRBD2	TRBJ2-5	.	CASSLSGRASETQYF	TGTGCCAGCAGCTTAAGCGGGAGGGCCAGTGAGACCCAGTACTTC
TRBV7-9	TRBD1	TRBJ1-1	.	CASSPRDRTNTEAFF	TGTGCCAGCAGCCCACGGGACAGGACTAACACTGAAGCTTTCTTT
TRBV27	.	TRBJ2-3	.	CASSFFSLRGTDTQYF	TGTGCCAGCAGTTTCTTTTCCCTAAGGGGGACAGATACGCAGTATTTT
TRBV9	TRBD2	TRBJ2-1	.	CASSPRDYLYNEQFF	TGTGCCAGCAGCCCCCGGGACTACCTCTACAATGAGCAGTTCTTC
TRBV11-1	.	TRBJ1-1	.	CASSFQGSTEAFF	TGTGCCAGCAGCTTCCAGGGGTCCACTGAAGCTTTCTTT
TRBV19	.	TRBJ2-4	.	CASSITGAMNIQYF	TGTGCCAGTAGTATTACCGGGGCCATGAACATTCAGTACTTC
TRBV25-1	.	TRBJ2-5	.	CASSGRTLYHQETQYF	TGTGCCAGCAGTGGTAGGACGCTATACCACCAAGAGACCCAGTACTTC
TRBV5-1	TRBD2	TRBJ2-5	.	CASSPGGSVRETQYF	TGCGCCAGCAGCCCGGGGGGGTCGGTTCGGGAGACCCAGTACTTC
TRBV28	TRBD1	TRBJ2-2	once	CASSPRDRSTGELFF	TGTGCCAGCAGTCCTAGGGACAGGAGCACCGGGGAGCTGTTTTTT
TRBV5-4	.	TRBJ1-4	.	CASSLAPGLEKLFF	TGTGCCAGCAGCTTGGCTCCTGGACTCGAAAAACTGTTTTTT
TRBV28	.	TRBJ1-4	.	CASSFQQGLLEKLFF	TGTGCCAGCAGTTTTCAGCAGGGTTTGTTGGAAAAACTGTTTTTT
TRBV30	.	TRBJ2-1	.	CAWSVQGGRVVEQFF	TGTGCCTGGAGTGTACAGGGCGGAAGGGTGGTTGAGCAGTTCTTC
TRBV5-1	.	TRBJ2-7	.	CASSSGAGADYEQYF	TGCGCCAGCAGTTCGGGCGCGGGCGCGGACTACGAGCAGTACTTC
TRBV29-1	.	TRBJ2-7	.	CSVRSGSYEQYF	TGCAGCGTGCGGTCAGGCTCCTACGAGCAGTACTTC
TRBV14	.	TRBJ2-3	.	CASSQRGSVRTDTQYF	TGTGCCAGCAGCCAGAGGGGGTCGGTGAGAACAGATACGCAGTATTTT
TRBV2	.	TRBJ1-2	few	CASRDDNYGYTF	TGTGCCAGCAGAGACGATAACTATGGCTACACCTTC
TRBV28	.	TRBJ2-7	.	CASSEGGAYEQYF	TGTGCCAGCAGTGAAGGCGGAGCCTACGAGCAGTACTTC
TRBV28	.	TRBJ1-5	.	CASKERWASNQPQHF	TGTGCCAGCAAGGAGAGGTGGGCGAGCAATCAGCCCCAGCATTTT
TRBV7-9	TRBD2	TRBJ2-7	.	CASSSDGREQYF	TGTGCCAGCAGCTCCGACGGGAGGGAACAGTACTTC
TRBV5-4	TRBD2	TRBJ2-3	.	CASSPQLADKGTQYF	TGTGCCAGCAGCCCCCAACTAGCGGACAAGGGTACGCAGTATTTT
TRBV11-2	.	TRBJ1-2	.	CASSLSYGYTF	TGTGCCAGCAGCTTAAGCTATGGCTACACCTTC
TRBV7-9	.	TRBJ1-1	.	CASSSNRRNTEAFF	TGTGCCAGCAGCTCAAATCGAAGAAACACTGAAGCTTTCTTT
TRBV9	TRBD1	TRBJ2-7	.	CASSGGQGSEQYF	TGTGCCAGCAGCGGGGGACAGGGCTCCGAGCAGTACTTC
TRBV28	.	TRBJ2-7	few	CASSSSTDRLGEQYF	TGTGCCAGCAGTTCCTCCACCGACAGGTTGGGAGAGCAGTACTTC
TRBV6-7	.	TRBJ1-4	.	CASSYSSDNEKLFF	TGTGCCAGCAGTTACTCGAGTGATAATGAAAAACTGTTTTTT
TRBV2	.	TRBJ2-3	few	CATLRQGGQGDTQYF	TGTGCCACCCTCCGTCAGGGGGGGCAGGGAGATACGCAGTATTTT
TRBV5-1	TRBD1	TRBJ2-5	.	CASSLVQGRETQYF	TGCGCCAGCAGCTTGGTACAGGGGCGGGAGACCCAGTACTTC
TRBV28	.	TRBJ1-4	.	CASSSAGAGNEKLFF	TGTGCCAGCAGTTCAGCGGGAGCCGGGAATGAAAAACTGTTTTTT
TRBV5-1	.	TRBJ2-2	few	CASSSQGGAPGELFF	TGCGCCAGCAGCTCACAGGGAGGGGCGCCCGGGGAGCTGTTTTTT
TRBV29-1	.	TRBJ1-1	.	CSVHPNTEAFF	TGCAGCGTTCACCCGAACACTGAAGCTTTCTTT
TRBV5-1	.	TRBJ2-7	.	CASSRGAGKDEQYF	TGCGCCAGCAGCCGGGGGGCAGGGAAGGACGAGCAGTACTTC
TRBV18	TRBD1	TRBJ1-2	.	CASSPGTGLSNYGYTF	TGTGCCAGCTCACCAGGGACAGGGCTATCTAACTATGGCTACACCTTC
TRBV5-6	.	TRBJ2-6	.	CASSLPRAGANVLTF	TGTGCCAGCAGCCTCCCACGCGCTGGGGCCAACGTCCTGACTTTC
TRBV6-1	.	TRBJ1-1	.	CASSVSGGRTEAFF	TGTGCCAGCAGTGTGTCGGGGGGCAGGACTGAAGCTTTCTTT
TRBV5-8	.	TRBJ2-6	once	CASSLGLPGANVLTF	TGTGCCAGCAGCTTGGGACTACCTGGGGCCAACGTCCTGACTTTC
TRBV27	TRBD1	TRBJ1-2	.	CASSRTGGNGYTF	TGTGCCAGCAGTAGGACAGGGGGCAATGGCTACACCTTC
TRBV4-1	.	TRBJ2-1	few	CASSQDGALYNEQFF	TGCGCCAGCAGCCAAGACGGAGCCCTATACAATGAGCAGTTCTTC
TRBV6-5	.	TRBJ2-7	many	CASSSTRDTYYEQYF	TGTGCCAGCAGTTCTACGCGGGACACCTACTACGAGCAGTACTTC
TRBV29-1	TRBD2	TRBJ2-3	.	CSAWTSGSPDTQYF	TGCAGCGCCTGGACTAGCGGGAGTCCAGATACGCAGTATTTT
TRBV7-6	TRBD2	TRBJ2-2	.	CASSQREGATGELFF	TGTGCCAGCAGCCAGCGGGAGGGCGCCACCGGGGAGCTGTTTTTT
TRBV5-1	.	TRBJ2-3	.	CASSLDGGGGTQYF	TGCGCCAGCAGCTTGGACGGTGGAGGGGGTACGCAGTATTTT
TRBV19	TRBD1	TRBJ1-4	few	CASSPTGLNEKLFF	TGTGCCAGTAGCCCGACAGGGCTTAATGAAAAACTGTTTTTT
TRBV27	.	TRBJ2-3	.	CASHGAGVTDTQYF	TGTGCCAGCCATGGGGCAGGGGTCACAGATACGCAGTATTTT
TRBV11-2	.	TRBJ1-1	.	CASSLVGVGGTEAFF	TGTGCCAGCAGCTTAGTGGGGGTTGGAGGAACTGAAGCTTTCTTT